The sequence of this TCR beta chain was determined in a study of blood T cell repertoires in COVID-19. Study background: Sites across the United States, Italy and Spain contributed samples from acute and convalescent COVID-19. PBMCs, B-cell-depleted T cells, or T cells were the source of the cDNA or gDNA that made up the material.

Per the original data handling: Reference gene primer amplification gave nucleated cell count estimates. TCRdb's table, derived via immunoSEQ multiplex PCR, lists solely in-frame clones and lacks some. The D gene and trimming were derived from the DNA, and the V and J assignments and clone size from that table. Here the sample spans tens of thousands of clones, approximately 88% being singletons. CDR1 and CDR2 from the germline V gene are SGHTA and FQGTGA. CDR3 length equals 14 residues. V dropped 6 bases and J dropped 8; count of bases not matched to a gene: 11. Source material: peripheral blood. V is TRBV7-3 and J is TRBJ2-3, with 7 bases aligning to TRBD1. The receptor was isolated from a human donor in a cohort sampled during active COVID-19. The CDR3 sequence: CASSPTGLGSTQYF. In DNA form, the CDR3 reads TGTGCCAGCAGTCCGACAGGGTTGGGGAGTACGCAGTATTTT.